This T cell receptor (beta chain) is from a study of T cells in Graves' hyperthyroidism and ophthalmopathy. Across the study: Before treatment of any kind, peripheral blood was taken at initial diagnosis.

RNA transcripts served as the template for amplifying TCR beta CDR3 regions. The HTBI primer set drove a first-round RT-PCR of the TCR CDR3. TCRdb passed the multiplex PCR reads through MiXCR, listing each CDR3 protein once. This repertoire shows fewer than 900,000 distinct CDR3 sequences, around 20% found once; its top ten account for 16%. The V and J ends lost 8 bases and 9 bases, in that order; junction bases with no gene match: 7. This CDR3 region has 14 residues. The specimen sequenced was blood. This clonotype originated in a woman in her fifties or sixties with Graves' hyperthyroidism that later progressed to Graves' ophthalmopathy. The chain links TRBV12-3 or TRBV12-4 to TRBJ2-1; 13 bases match TRBD2. CDR3 amino acids: CASLTSGGQGEQFF. DNA of the CDR3: TGTGCCAGCCTGACTAGCGGGGGGCAAGGTGAGCAGTTCTTC.